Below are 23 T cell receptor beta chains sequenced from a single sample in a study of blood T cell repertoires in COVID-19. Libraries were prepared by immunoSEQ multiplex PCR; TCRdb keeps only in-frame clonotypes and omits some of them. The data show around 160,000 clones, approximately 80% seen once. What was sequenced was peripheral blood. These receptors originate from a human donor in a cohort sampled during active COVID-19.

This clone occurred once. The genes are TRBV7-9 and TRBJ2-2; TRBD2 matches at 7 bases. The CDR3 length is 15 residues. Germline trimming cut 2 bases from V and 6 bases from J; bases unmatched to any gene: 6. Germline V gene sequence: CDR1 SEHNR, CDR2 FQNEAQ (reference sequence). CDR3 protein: CASSLRGRESGELFF. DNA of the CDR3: TGTGCCAGCAGCTTACGCGGGAGAGAATCCGGGGAGCTGTTTTTT.

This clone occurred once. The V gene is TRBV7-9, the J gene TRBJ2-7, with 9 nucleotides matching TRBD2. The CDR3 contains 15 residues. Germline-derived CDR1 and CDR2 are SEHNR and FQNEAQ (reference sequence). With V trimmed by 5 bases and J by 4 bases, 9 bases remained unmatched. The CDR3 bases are TGTGCCAGCAGCCACACTAGCGGGCGCTTTTACGAGCAGTACTTC. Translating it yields CASSHTSGRFYEQYF.

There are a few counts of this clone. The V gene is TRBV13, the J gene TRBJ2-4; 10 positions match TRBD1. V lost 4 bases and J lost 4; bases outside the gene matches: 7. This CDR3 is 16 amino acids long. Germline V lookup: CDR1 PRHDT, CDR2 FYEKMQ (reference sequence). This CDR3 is CASSSKWGQGKNIQYF. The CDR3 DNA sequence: TGTGCCAGCAGCTCGAAATGGGGACAGGGGAAAAACATTCAGTACTTC.

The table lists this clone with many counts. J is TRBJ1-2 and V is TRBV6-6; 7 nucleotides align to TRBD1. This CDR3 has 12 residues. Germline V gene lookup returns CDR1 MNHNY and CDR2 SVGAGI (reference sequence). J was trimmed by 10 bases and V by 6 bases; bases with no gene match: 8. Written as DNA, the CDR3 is TGTGCCAGCAGCCCTACAGGGGTGACCTACACCTTC. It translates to CASSPTGVTYTF.

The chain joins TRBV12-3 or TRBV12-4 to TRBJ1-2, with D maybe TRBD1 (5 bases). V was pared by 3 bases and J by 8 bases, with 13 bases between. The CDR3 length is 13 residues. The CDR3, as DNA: TGTGCCAGCAGTTTCAGGACAAGGCAGGGCTACACCTTC. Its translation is CASSFRTRQGYTF.

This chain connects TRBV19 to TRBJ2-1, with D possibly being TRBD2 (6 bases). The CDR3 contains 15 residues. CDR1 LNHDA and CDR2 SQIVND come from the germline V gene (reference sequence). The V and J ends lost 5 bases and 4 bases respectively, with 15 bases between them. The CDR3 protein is CASSSAGGAYNEQFF. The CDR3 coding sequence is TGTGCCAGTAGTTCCGCCGGCGGGGCATACAATGAGCAGTTCTTC.

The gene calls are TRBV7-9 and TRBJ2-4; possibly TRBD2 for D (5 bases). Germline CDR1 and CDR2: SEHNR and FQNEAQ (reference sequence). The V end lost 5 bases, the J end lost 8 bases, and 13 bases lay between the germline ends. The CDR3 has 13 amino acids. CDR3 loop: CASSRGYGDIQYF. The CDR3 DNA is TGTGCCAGCAGCCGGGGTTATGGGGACATTCAGTACTTC.

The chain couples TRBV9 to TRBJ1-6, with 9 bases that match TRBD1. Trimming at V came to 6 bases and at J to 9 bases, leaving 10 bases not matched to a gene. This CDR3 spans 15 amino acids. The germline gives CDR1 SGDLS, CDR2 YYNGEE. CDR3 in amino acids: CASNPTGQGGSPLHF. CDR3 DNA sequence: TGTGCCAGCAACCCAACGGGACAGGGTGGTTCACCCCTCCACTTT.

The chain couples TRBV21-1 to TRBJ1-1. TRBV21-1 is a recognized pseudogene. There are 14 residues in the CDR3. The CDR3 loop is CASSSRRGNTEAFF. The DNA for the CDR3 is TGTGCCAGCAGCTCCCGACGAGGGAACACTGAAGCTTTCTTT.

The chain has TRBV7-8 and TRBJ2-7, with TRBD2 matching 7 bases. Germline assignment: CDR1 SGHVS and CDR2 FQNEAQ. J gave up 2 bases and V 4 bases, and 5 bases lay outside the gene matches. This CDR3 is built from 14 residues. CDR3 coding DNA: TGTGCCAGCAGCTCCCGGGAGGCTGCCTACGAGCAGTACTTC. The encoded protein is CASSSREAAYEQYF.

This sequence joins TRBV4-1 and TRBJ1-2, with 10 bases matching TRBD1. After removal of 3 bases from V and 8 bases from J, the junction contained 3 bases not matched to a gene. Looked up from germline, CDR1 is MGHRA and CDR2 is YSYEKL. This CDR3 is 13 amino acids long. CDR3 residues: CASSQTGGTGYTF. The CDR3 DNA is TGCGCCAGCAGCCAGACAGGGGGCACAGGCTACACCTTC.

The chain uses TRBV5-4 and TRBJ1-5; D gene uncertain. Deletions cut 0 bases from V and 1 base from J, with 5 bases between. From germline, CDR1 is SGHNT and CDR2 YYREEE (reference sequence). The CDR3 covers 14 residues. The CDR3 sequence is CASSLGGSNQPQHF. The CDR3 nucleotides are TGTGCCAGCAGCTTGGGTGGCAGCAATCAGCCCCAGCATTTT.

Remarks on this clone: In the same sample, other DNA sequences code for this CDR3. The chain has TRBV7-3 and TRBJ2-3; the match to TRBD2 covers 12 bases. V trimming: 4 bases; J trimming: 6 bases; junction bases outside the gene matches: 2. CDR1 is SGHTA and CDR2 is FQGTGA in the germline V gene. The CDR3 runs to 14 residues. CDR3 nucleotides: TGTGCCAGCAGCTCCGGGACTAGCGGGGATACGCAGTATTTT. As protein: CASSSGTSGDTQYF.

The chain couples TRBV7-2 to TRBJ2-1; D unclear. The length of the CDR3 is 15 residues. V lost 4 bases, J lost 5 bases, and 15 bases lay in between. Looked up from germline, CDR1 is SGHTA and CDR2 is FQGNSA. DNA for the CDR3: TGTGCCAGCAGCTCCTCCAGAAGCGAAAACAATGAGCAGTTCTTC. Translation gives CASSSSRSENNEQFF.

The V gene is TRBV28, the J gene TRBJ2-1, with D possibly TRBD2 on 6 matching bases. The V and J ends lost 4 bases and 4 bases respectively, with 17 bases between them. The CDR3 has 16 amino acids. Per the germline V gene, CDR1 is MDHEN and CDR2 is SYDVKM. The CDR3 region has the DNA TGTGCCAGCAGTTCCCCGACTAGGATAATTTACAATGAGCAGTTCTTC. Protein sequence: CASSSPTRIIYNEQFF.

CDR3 bases: TGTGCCAGCAGCAAACTAATTAGGGCAGGGGGCAACTCACCCCTCCACTTT. Translated: CASSKLIRAGGNSPLHF. This chain uses TRBV11-2 with TRBJ1-6; 8 bases fit TRBD1. CDR1 and CDR2 (germline): SGHAT, FQNNGV. The V and J ends lost 5 bases and 10 bases, in that order; junction bases with no gene match: 16. The CDR3 contains 17 residues.

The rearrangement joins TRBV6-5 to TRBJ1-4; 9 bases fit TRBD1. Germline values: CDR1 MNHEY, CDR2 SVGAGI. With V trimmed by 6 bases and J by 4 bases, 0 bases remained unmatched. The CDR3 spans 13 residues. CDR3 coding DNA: TGTGCCAGCAGGACAGGGGGTAATGAAAAACTGTTTTTT. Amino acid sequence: CASRTGGNEKLFF.

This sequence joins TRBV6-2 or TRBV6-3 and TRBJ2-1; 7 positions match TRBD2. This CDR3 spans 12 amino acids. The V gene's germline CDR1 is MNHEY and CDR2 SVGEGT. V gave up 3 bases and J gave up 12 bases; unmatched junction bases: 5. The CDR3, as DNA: TGTGCCAGCAGTTATATAGCGGGCGTGCAGTTCTTC. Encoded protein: CASSYIAGVQFF.

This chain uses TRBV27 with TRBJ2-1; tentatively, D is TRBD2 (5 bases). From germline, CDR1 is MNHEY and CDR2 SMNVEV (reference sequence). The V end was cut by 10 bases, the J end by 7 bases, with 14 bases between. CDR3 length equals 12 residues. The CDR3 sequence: CATKRRENEQFF. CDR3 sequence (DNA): TGTGCCACCAAGAGAAGGGAGAATGAGCAGTTCTTC.

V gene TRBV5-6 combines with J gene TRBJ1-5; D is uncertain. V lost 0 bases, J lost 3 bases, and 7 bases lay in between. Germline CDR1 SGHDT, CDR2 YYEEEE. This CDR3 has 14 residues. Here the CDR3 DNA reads TGTGCCAGCAGCTTGGTCGGAGCCAATCAGCCCCAGCATTTT. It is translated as CASSLVGANQPQHF.

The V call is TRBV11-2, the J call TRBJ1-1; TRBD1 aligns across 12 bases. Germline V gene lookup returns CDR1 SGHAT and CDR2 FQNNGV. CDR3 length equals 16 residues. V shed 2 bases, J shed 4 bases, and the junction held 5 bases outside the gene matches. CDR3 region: CASSLLGQGAFTEAFF. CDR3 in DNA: TGTGCCAGCAGCTTACTGGGACAGGGGGCTTTCACTGAAGCTTTCTTT.

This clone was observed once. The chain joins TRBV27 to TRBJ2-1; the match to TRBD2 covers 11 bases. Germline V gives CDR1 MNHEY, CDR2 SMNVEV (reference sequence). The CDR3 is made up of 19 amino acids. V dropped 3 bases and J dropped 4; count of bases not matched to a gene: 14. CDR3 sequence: CASSFFLASGRSRYNEQFF. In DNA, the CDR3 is TGTGCCAGCAGTTTTTTCCTGGCTAGCGGGAGGTCCCGGTACAATGAGCAGTTCTTC.

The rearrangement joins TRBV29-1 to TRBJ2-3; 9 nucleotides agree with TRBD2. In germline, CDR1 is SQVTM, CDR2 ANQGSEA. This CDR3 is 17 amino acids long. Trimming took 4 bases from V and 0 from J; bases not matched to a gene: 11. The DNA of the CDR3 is TGCAGCGTTGTCGGGACTAGCAGAAAGACAAGCACAGATACGCAGTATTTT. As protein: CSVVGTSRKTSTDTQYF.